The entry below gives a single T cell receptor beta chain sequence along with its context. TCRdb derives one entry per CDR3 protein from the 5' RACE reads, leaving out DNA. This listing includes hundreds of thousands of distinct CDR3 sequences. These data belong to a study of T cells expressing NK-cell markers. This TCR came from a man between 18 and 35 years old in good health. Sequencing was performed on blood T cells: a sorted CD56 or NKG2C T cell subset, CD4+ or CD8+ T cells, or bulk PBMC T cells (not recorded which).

CDR3 sequence: CSVIPATSGSRSYEQYF. The chain uses TRBV29-1 and TRBJ2-7; the D call of TRBD2 rests on TCRdb alone, since no DNA is present to check it. Germline V gene data show CDR1 as SQVTM and CDR2 as ANQGSEA. The length of the CDR3 is 17 residues.